This T cell receptor (beta chain) is drawn from a study of shared clonotypes between healthy human individuals. Study overall: Three plates were used per donor for CD4 naive, three for CD4 memory, two for CD8 naive and one for CD8 memory.

The data were produced by immunoSEQ multiplex PCR, yet TCRdb's version contains in-frame clones alone and is incomplete. The repertoire holds some 2,500,000 clones, 85% to 95% seen once, with approximately 0.4% in the top ten. For this clone: Its matching antigen is unknown.

Broader study findings: Depth was large, yet rarefaction showed that sorted-subset sequencing was incomplete.

The specimen was naive CD4+ T cells from PBMCs. The subset here: CD45RA+ positively selected. The clonotype originates from a man aged 18 to 30 in good health. Some clones in this sample may be carry-over from other donors' samples.

The CDR3 reads CASSLSLPFRWDTQYF. DNA of the CDR3: TGTGCCAGCAGCTTATCGTTGCCCTTTCGCTGGGATACGCAGTATTTT. The rearrangement joins TRBV11-2 to TRBJ2-3; no reliable D call. The germline V gene has CDR1 SGHAT and CDR2 FQNNGV. V lost 2 bases and J 6 bases, leaving 18 bases between the germline ends. This CDR3 comprises 16 residues.